The source of this T cell receptor beta chain is a study of blood T cell repertoires in COVID-19. Study background: Whether acute or convalescent, the COVID-19 samples came from the United States, Italy and Spain.

Source study methods: Quantification of nucleated cells was approximated via reference gene primer amplification. The data were produced by immunoSEQ multiplex PCR, yet TCRdb's version contains in-frame clones alone and is incomplete. V and J calls and clone size are copied from that table; D and trimming were computed from the DNA. The data hold about 83,000 clones, with more than 75% observed a single time. This clone is a singleton in its sample. CDR1 and CDR2 from the germline V gene are LNHDA and SQIVND (reference sequence). The CDR3 extends over 11 amino acids. V gave up 10 bases and J gave up 4 bases, with 10 bases separating them.

Sequencing was carried out using peripheral blood. The chain couples TRBV19 to TRBJ1-1; D is perhaps TRBD1 (5 bases). This receptor was obtained from a woman of 80 years or more with active or convalescent COVID-19. CDR3 nucleotide sequence: TGTGCCATAGGGGATGCCACTGAAGCTTTCTTT. It translates to CAIGDATEAFF.